Here is one T cell receptor (beta chain) with its context. The data were obtained in a study of blood T cells in healthy people across ages. A second PCR, run for about 7 to 11 cycles, used a sample-barcoded 5' primer plus a J-beta primer mix. TCRdb re-called the 5' RACE reads with MiXCR, one entry per CDR3 protein. The data hold 800,000 to 1,300,000 distinct CDR3 sequences, with almost 25% observed a single time. This CDR3 comprises 17 residues. CDR1 MNHNS and CDR2 SASEGT come from the germline V gene. The V and J ends lost 4 bases and 0 bases respectively, with 13 bases between them. These data are also associated with another study on T cells of mothers and their children. That work adds: Biologically related mothers and children overlapped slightly more than unrelated pairs, a non-significant difference.

The chain joins TRBV6-1 to TRBJ2-6, with D perhaps assigned TRBD1 or TRBD2 (5 bases each). This clonotype originated in a girl aged 2 to 9 in good health. The sequencing input was blood. The chain's CDR3 is CASSGPGPHSGANVLTF. CDR3 sequence (DNA): TGTGCCAGCAGTGGGCCGGGACCCCACTCTGGGGCCAACGTCCTGACTTTC.